This TCR beta chain was observed in a study of T cells in Graves' hyperthyroidism and ophthalmopathy (dated by TCRdb to between 2018 and 2021). Regarding the research as a whole: Peripheral blood samples were taken at initial diagnosis, before any treatment was given. The 85 to 100 discovery patients were randomly split 7:3 into training and test sets. Whether ophthalmopathy could be predicted prospectively was tested in an independent validation cohort made up of 18 to 20 hyperthyroidism patients plus 17 patients who later progressed to ophthalmopathy. A discovery cohort of 95 to 100 patients, about 40 with Graves' ophthalmopathy and 57 with stable Graves' hyperthyroidism, was used to find distinguishing TCR V-J signatures. After blood sampling, hyperthyroidism patients were treated with methimazole at a starting dose of 30 mg daily, and ophthalmopathy patients were treated with high-dose intravenous methylprednisolone. The paper describes TCR Vbeta CDR3 sequencing of 140 or so peripheral blood samples, made up of fewer than 50 ophthalmopathy patients, approximately 76 hyperthyroidism patients and 17 progressor patients. In addition, the study compared T-cell repertoires in thyroid tissue and in blood from five or six Graves' hyperthyroidism patients.

The TCR beta CDR3 regions were amplified from the RNA transcripts. A first-round RT-PCR of the TCR CDR3 used the HTBI primer set with the Qiagen OneStep RT-PCR kit. Libraries were constructed in a second round of multiplex PCR, after which size selection and purification were performed. Paired-end sequencing of the libraries was performed with 100 bp reads on an Illumina HiSeq2000. In the original analysis: SOAPnuke was used to process the raw data, with reads discarded if the reads contained adapters or uncalled bases, had a mean Phred below 15, or lacked an exact constant-primer or identifier match. COPE v1.2.5 was used to merge the high-quality paired reads, and each unique nucleotide sequence was defined as a clonotype. Clonotypes were aligned to IMGT TRBV, TRBD and TRBJ reference segments using MiTCR v1.1. The analysis was restricted to V-J combinations with a frequency above 0.0001, which together covered just over 99% of the repertoires. A TCS score was defined as the ratio between F50 (clonal expansion) and ExV (chaos), using BLOSUM62-based TCRdist between CDR3 peptides within each V-J. Welch's t-statistics and random forest reduced several hundred V-J features to 10 to 15, which were used in a naive Bayes classifier (R e1071). TCRdb reran the public reads through fastp at Q25 and MiXCR, keeping productive beta chains. Rows with one shared CDR3 protein collapse into an entry with the most common genes and DNA. Clone size and V and J calls follow TCRdb, not the original study. The sample table shows almost 600,000 distinct CDR3 sequences, and over 11% are seen once. Roughly 5.7% of the sample is in the top ten clones.

This clonotype came up many times. The antigen it recognizes is unknown. No per-base quality is available; no much larger clone lies one base away. Hyperthyroidism patients were newly diagnosed, with disease duration under 2 months, and aged 18 to 65 years. The study excluded patients with uncontrolled infections, other autoimmune diseases, pregnancy or lactation. Clinical symptoms, serum thyroxine and TRAb, thyroid ultrasound, and orbital computed tomography formed the basis for the diagnoses. Blood from progressor patients was drawn when they were first diagnosed with hyperthyroidism, before any ophthalmopathy symptoms appeared. PBMCs were separated from 10 ml of fresh peripheral blood using Ficoll-Paque density gradient centrifugation. Progressor patients were first diagnosed with Graves' hyperthyroidism and then developed ophthalmopathy during follow-up. Trizol reagent was used to extract total RNA, and RNA quality was then checked on an Agilent 2100 Bioanalyzer.

Study-wide findings and limitations: Most expanded thyroid clonotypes (frequency above 0.001) were also detected in blood, suggesting blood repertoires may reflect thyroid immune responses. No statistical method was used to set the sample size in advance, and investigators knew the group allocation. During validation, the model predicted progression to ophthalmopathy a median of roughly 7.1 months ahead of onset, with 70.59% sensitivity and around 73% specificity. In cross-validation, a model built on a 13 V-J signature told ophthalmopathy apart from stable hyperthyroidism with less than 90% sensitivity and roughly 83% specificity, and in testing the same model reached 80%/75%.

The germline V gene provides CDR1 LGHNT and CDR2 FRNRAP. A distance of 25 bases separates the germline ends of V and J, which lose 2 bases and 6 bases respectively. The CDR3 runs 18 residues from the cysteine to the phenylalanine. The sequence is cut down to CDR3 DNA, 54 bases in frame from base 1. Rearrangement joined TRBV12-5 to TRBJ1-2; tentative D gene TRBD1, with 5 bases matching. The sequencing input was blood. The clonotype comes from a young woman with Graves' hyperthyroidism that later progressed to Graves' ophthalmopathy. The DNA reads as follows: TGTGCTAGTGGTTTGAGGTGGGGGTCGGGGTCGAAGGAGGATGGCTACACCTTC. It translates as CASGLRWGSGSKEDGYTF.